Below are 23 T cell receptor beta chains sequenced from a single sample in a study of T cell changes during pregnancy in multiple sclerosis. The repertoire was sequenced with immunoSEQ multiplex PCR; TCRdb's copy has only in-frame clones and lacks some. There are roughly 50,000 clones in the sample; about 92% occur only once, and less than 0.25% lies in the top ten. Here the sequenced sample was CD4+ T cells from peripheral blood mononuclear cells, taken in the third trimester of pregnancy. The receptors stem from a female donor with multiple sclerosis, enrolled in a pregnancy study.

The chain recombines TRBV7-2 with TRBJ1-1, with D maybe TRBD1 (5 bases). V gave up 5 bases and J gave up 4 bases, with 11 bases separating them. This CDR3 is built from 13 residues. CDR1 and CDR2 from the germline V gene are SGHTA and FQGNSA. The DNA of the CDR3 is TGTGCCAGCAGCCAACAGCAGGGCACTGAAGCTTTCTTT. Its protein product is CASSQQQGTEAFF. The full variable domain, completed using reference TRBV7-2 and TRBJ1-1, is GAGVSQSPSNKVTEKGKDVELRCDPISGHTALYWYRQSLGQGLEFLIYFQGNSAPDKSGLPSDRFSAERTGGSVSTLTIQRTQQEDSAVYLCASSQQQGTEAFFGQGTRLTVV.

V is TRBV29-1 and J is TRBJ1-2, with D hard to call. The germline V and J ends were trimmed by 0 bases and 7 bases, with 9 bases remaining between them. The CDR3 totals 12 residues. Germline V gene lookup returns CDR1 SQVTM and CDR2 ANQGSEA. The DNA for the CDR3 is TGCAGCGTTGAAGATCTTCAGGCTGGCTACACCTTC. This sequence encodes CSVEDLQAGYTF.

This chain uses TRBV28 with TRBJ2-6; TRBD1 matches 9 bases. With V trimmed by 7 bases and J by 0 bases, 4 bases remained unmatched. CDR3 length equals 16 residues. Germline assignment: CDR1 MDHEN and CDR2 SYDVKM. The DNA of the CDR3 is TGTGCCAGCATAGGGACAGGGTACTCTGGGGCCAACGTCCTGACTTTC. Translated, it gives CASIGTGYSGANVLTF.

The J gene is TRBJ1-2, the V gene TRBV30; D gene uncertain. Trimming took off 1 base at V and 1 base at J, with 10 bases between the two ends. The CDR3 runs 14 residues. The germline V gene has CDR1 GTSNPN and CDR2 SVGIG (reference sequence). Here the CDR3 DNA reads TGTGCCTGGAGTGCGACCAGGATTAACTATGGCTACACCTTC. Encoded protein: CAWSATRINYGYTF.

The CDR3 DNA follows: TGTGCCAGCAGCCCTCGACAGGGTTATGGCTACACCTTC. This sequence encodes CASSPRQGYGYTF. The chain links TRBV5-6 to TRBJ1-2, with 7 bases aligning to TRBD1. The CDR3 is 13 residues long. With 4 bases clipped from V and 5 bases from J, the junction kept 5 bases outside the gene matches. CDR1 is SGHDT and CDR2 is YYEEEE in the germline V gene.

V and J are TRBV6-5 and TRBJ1-2; TRBD1 agrees at 7 bases. V trimming: 5 bases; J trimming: 7 bases; junction bases outside the gene matches: 4. Germline V gene sequence: CDR1 MNHEY, CDR2 SVGAGI. The CDR3 contains 12 residues. CDR3 in amino acids: CASSTGDTGYTF. As DNA, the CDR3 is TGTGCCAGCAGTACAGGGGATACTGGCTACACCTTC.

The CDR3 here is CASSRDGGQETQYF. The CDR3 DNA follows: TGTGCCAGCAGCCGCGACGGGGGGCAAGAGACCCAGTACTTC. The chain has TRBV6-1 and TRBJ2-5; TRBD2 matches 7 bases. The CDR3 has 14 amino acids. CDR1 is MNHNS and CDR2 is SASEGT in the germline V gene. V lost 6 bases to trimming and J lost 2 bases; unmatched junction nucleotides: 6.

The chain joins TRBV7-8 to TRBJ1-1; TRBD1 matches at 8 bases. V lost 3 bases and J lost 7; bases outside the gene matches: 7. CDR1 SGHVS and CDR2 FQNEAQ come from the germline V gene. This CDR3 spans 14 amino acids. The CDR3 sequence: CASSFTGQVDEAFF. The CDR3 coding sequence is TGTGCCAGCAGCTTCACGGGACAGGTGGATGAAGCTTTCTTT.

This rearrangement joins TRBV29-1 to TRBJ2-7; 7 bases agree with TRBD1. Germline CDR1 SQVTM, CDR2 ANQGSEA. The CDR3 is made up of 12 amino acids. Unmatched junction bases numbered 6, after V lost 6 bases and J lost 4 bases. This chain's CDR3 is CSVQGQIYEQYF. The CDR3 DNA follows: TGCAGCGTCCAGGGACAGATATACGAGCAGTACTTC.

This clone was counted once. The gene calls are TRBV5-1 and TRBJ2-5, with a weak D call TRBD1 (6 bases). Germline-derived CDR1 and CDR2 are SGHRS and YFSETQ. Trimming took off 0 bases at V and 4 bases at J, with 16 bases between the two ends. This CDR3 is 16 amino acids long. In DNA form, the CDR3 reads TGCGCCAGCAGCTTGGGGTCAACAGGGATGGGAGAGACCCAGTACTTC. This gives the protein CASSLGSTGMGETQYF.

The rearrangement joins TRBV5-4 to TRBJ2-3; 8 bases align to TRBD2. Germline trimming cut 6 bases from V and 0 bases from J; bases unmatched to any gene: 6. The CDR3 sequence is 15 residues long. Germline CDR1 is SGHNT and CDR2 is YYREEE (reference sequence). CDR3 sequence reads: CASKSGGPSTDTQYF. DNA of the CDR3: TGTGCCAGCAAATCGGGGGGGCCCAGCACAGATACGCAGTATTTT.

This chain connects TRBV5-1 to TRBJ1-1; 8 bases match TRBD1. The trim removed 7 bases at V and 6 bases at J, leaving 14 bases unmatched. The germline V gene encodes CDR1 SGHRS and CDR2 YFSETQ. The CDR3 is 15 amino acids. This CDR3 reads CASSRGGAGGSEAFF. CDR3 bases: TGCGCCAGCTCGCGGGGTGGGGCAGGGGGCTCTGAAGCTTTCTTT.

J is TRBJ2-2 and V is TRBV5-1; 8 nucleotides agree with TRBD1. Trimming removed 4 bases from V and 4 bases from J; junction bases left unmatched: 9. From germline, CDR1 is SGHRS and CDR2 YFSETQ. The CDR3 contains 16 residues. CDR3 loop: CASSAGGDVSTGELFF. For the CDR3, the DNA is TGCGCCAGCAGCGCAGGGGGCGATGTTTCCACCGGGGAGCTGTTTTTT.

J is TRBJ2-4 and V is TRBV9; TRBD1 is a possible D gene (6 bases). Looked up from germline, CDR1 is SGDLS and CDR2 is YYNGEE. The V gene lost 0 bases and the J gene lost 1 base, with 8 bases spanning the gap. The CDR3 is made up of 15 amino acids. The CDR3 bases are TGTGCCAGCAGCGTAGGAAGGGGGGCCAAAAACATTCAGTACTTC. This encodes CASSVGRGAKNIQYF.

This chain uses TRBV6-1 with TRBJ1-3; D remains ambiguous. The CDR3 consists of 11 residues. Germline V gene data show CDR1 as MNHNS and CDR2 as SASEGT. In nucleotides, the CDR3 is TGTGCTACTTTCTCTGGAAACACCATATATTTT. This codes for CATFSGNTIYF.

The chain has TRBV4-1 and TRBJ1-5, with 7 bases that match TRBD1. With V trimmed by 1 base and J by 7 bases, 4 bases remained unmatched. CDR3 length: 14 residues. Germline assignment: CDR1 MGHRA and CDR2 YSYEKL. CDR3 in DNA: TGCGCCAGCAGCCAAGGACAGGGACGACAGCCCCAGCATTTT. It is translated as CASSQGQGRQPQHF.

The chain is built from TRBV7-3 and TRBJ2-2; 12 nucleotides agree with TRBD2. Germline V gene lookup returns CDR1 SGHTA and CDR2 FQGTGA. CDR3 size: 21 residues. Trimming took 5 bases from V and 0 from J; bases not matched to a gene: 16. This chain's CDR3 is CASSHQIGLAGRPSNTGELFF. In DNA form, the CDR3 reads TGTGCCAGCAGCCACCAAATTGGACTAGCGGGAAGGCCTTCGAACACCGGGGAGCTGTTTTTT.

The CDR3 DNA sequence: TGTGCCAGCAGCTACGACAGGGCGAACACCGGGGAGCTGTTTTTT. This encodes CASSYDRANTGELFF. V is TRBV13 and J is TRBJ2-2, with 7 positions matching TRBD1. CDR3 length: 15 amino acids. V was pared by 4 bases and J by 0 bases, with 2 bases of the junction left unmatched. Germline values: CDR1 PRHDT, CDR2 FYEKMQ (reference sequence).

This sequence joins TRBV29-1 and TRBJ1-1; D might be TRBD1 (5 bases). The germline V gene encodes CDR1 SQVTM and CDR2 ANQGSEA. The CDR3 totals 13 residues. Trimming removed 6 bases at V and 4 bases at J, with 15 bases between. The CDR3 DNA reads as TGCAGCGTCCATCGACGGGGGGGCACTGAAGCTTTCTTT. Amino acids: CSVHRRGGTEAFF.

The V and J genes are TRBV5-1 and TRBJ1-1; tentative D call: TRBD1 (5 bases). CDR1 is SGHRS and CDR2 is YFSETQ in the germline V gene. CDR3 length: 12 amino acids. Trimming pared 5 bases from V and 6 bases from J, leaving 11 bases between. CDR3 sequence reads: CASRAETAEAFF. CDR3 nucleotides: TGCGCCAGCAGGGCTGAGACAGCTGAAGCTTTCTTT.

Here the CDR3 DNA reads TGTGCCATCAGTGGCGGGACTAGCGGGACGCTCTACGAGCAGTACTTC. It is translated as CAISGGTSGTLYEQYF. The gene calls are TRBV10-3 and TRBJ2-7; 13 nucleotides match TRBD2. The CDR3 is made up of 16 amino acids. V lost 4 bases, J lost 3 bases, and 6 bases stayed unmatched. CDR1 ENHRY and CDR2 SYGVKD come from the germline V gene.

The V gene is TRBV6-1, the J gene TRBJ1-1; D uncertain. V lost 7 bases and J lost 1, with 10 bases in between. The germline gives CDR1 MNHNS, CDR2 SASEGT. CDR3 size: 13 residues. The CDR3 coding sequence is TGTGCCAGCAAGAGAGTTCAGAACACTGAAGCTTTCTTT. It encodes CASKRVQNTEAFF.

The chain combines TRBV5-6 with TRBJ2-7; 11 positions match TRBD1. This CDR3 has 15 residues. Losses at the gene ends were 1 base for V and 2 bases for J; bases not matched to a gene: 2. Germline V lookup: CDR1 SGHDT, CDR2 YYEEEE. The CDR3 DNA sequence: TGTGCCAGCAGCTTGCCGGGACAGGGGGCCTACGAGCAGTACTTC. This translates into CASSLPGQGAYEQYF. Complete variable domain (other parts from reference TRBV5-6 and TRBJ2-7): DAGVTQSPTHLIKTRGQQVTLRCSPKSGHDTVSWYQQALGQGPQFIFQYYEEEERQRGNFPDRFSGHQFPNYSSELNVNALLLGDSALYLCASSLPGQGAYEQYFGPGTRLTVT.